This TCR beta chain appears in the sequencing data of a study of cytomegalovirus exposure and HLA in healthy donors. Notes on the study in general: Specificity for CMV antigens was confirmed in vitro for a few of the CMV-associated chains.

V shed 4 bases and J shed 5 bases, with 15 bases lying between them. From germline, CDR1 is SGHTS and CDR2 YDEGEE. The CDR3 totals 14 residues. As to this clone: The antigen is undetermined.

The PCR was carried out with 60 Vbeta primers and 13 Jbeta primers. Method: immunoSEQ multiplex PCR; TCRdb's copy keeps in-frame clones and lacks some. Of more than 90,000 clones in the sample, around 80% are singletons; the top ten hold around 0.76%. This chain connects TRBV5-8 to TRBJ2-5, with a tentative D call TRBD1 (6 bases). Sequencing input: PBMCs. The TCR was taken from a woman between 55 and 75 years old in good health and CMV-seronegative. The CDR3 loop reads CASSRMWGRETQYF. The CDR3 nucleotides read TGTGCCAGCAGCCGGATGTGGGGGCGGGAGACCCAGTACTTC.